Below are 7 T cell receptor beta chains sequenced from a single sample in a study of blood T cell repertoires in COVID-19. Sequencing was performed with immunoSEQ multiplex PCR; in TCRdb, only in-frame clones are kept and a portion is missing. The table lists some 250,000 clones, approximately 86% of them singletons. Sequencing was done on a sample of peripheral blood. These receptor sequences come from a woman aged 70-85 years with active or convalescent COVID-19.

The V call is TRBV4-3, the J call TRBJ1-2; D is possibly TRBD1 (5 bases). Trimming removed 0 bases from V and 4 bases from J, with 9 bases in between. The CDR3 has 14 amino acids. CDR1 LGHNA and CDR2 YSLEER come from the germline V gene. The DNA for the CDR3 is TGCGCCAGCAGCCAAGAATCCAGGGTCTATGGCTACACCTTC. Translated: CASSQESRVYGYTF.

The chain uses TRBV6-2 or TRBV6-3 and TRBJ2-5, with 9 bases identical to TRBD2. J lost 4 bases, V lost 0 bases, and 0 bases had no gene match. There are 14 residues in the CDR3. Looked up from germline, CDR1 is MNHEY and CDR2 is SVGEGT. Written as DNA, the CDR3 is TGTGCCAGCAGTTACTCTAGCGGGGGAGAGACCCAGTACTTC. It is translated as CASSYSSGGETQYF.

The V call is TRBV21-1, the J call TRBJ1-3; no check of the table's D call, TRBD1, against the DNA was made. TRBV21-1 is tagged as a pseudogene. The CDR3 spans 13 residues. In nucleotides, the CDR3 is TGTGCCACCCAGGGGCATTCTGGAAACACCATATATTTT. Its protein product is CATQGHSGNTIYF.

The gene calls are TRBV6-5 and TRBJ1-3; D gene uncertain. Germline V gene sequence: CDR1 MNHEY, CDR2 SVGAGI. V gave up 6 bases and J gave up 8 bases, with 17 bases separating them. This CDR3 has 14 residues. The CDR3 is CASSDVLDRDTIYF. CDR3 sequence (DNA): TGTGCCAGCAGCGACGTCTTGGATCGGGACACCATATATTTT.

The chain joins TRBV19 to TRBJ1-1, with D possibly being TRBD1 (6 bases). The length of the CDR3 is 14 residues. V lost 3 bases to trimming and J lost 6 bases, with 14 bases between them. The germline CDR1 and CDR2 sequences are LNHDA and SQIVND (reference sequence). CDR3: CASSISTEGAEAFF. In DNA, the CDR3 is TGTGCCAGTAGTATCTCCACAGAGGGGGCTGAAGCTTTCTTT.

This chain joins TRBV3-1 (or the pseudogene TRBV3-2) and TRBJ2-2; no clear D gene. V was shortened by 0 bases and J by 6 bases, with 5 bases between the two germline ends. Germline V CDR1 and CDR2: LGHDT, YNNKEL (reference sequence). The CDR3 is made up of 13 amino acids. DNA for the CDR3: TGTGCCAGCAGCCAAGATTATGCCGGGGAGCTGTTTTTT. Protein product: CASSQDYAGELFF.

The chain joins TRBV6-5 to TRBJ1-1, with D possibly matching TRBD1 (6 bases). Germline CDR1 reads MNHEY; CDR2 reads SVGAGI. The CDR3 covers 15 residues. Trimming took off 6 bases at V and 1 base at J, with 15 bases between the two ends. CDR3 sequence (DNA): TGTGCCAGCAGCGCTACAGGGCTCGGGAACACTGAAGCTTTCTTT. Translated, it gives CASSATGLGNTEAFF.